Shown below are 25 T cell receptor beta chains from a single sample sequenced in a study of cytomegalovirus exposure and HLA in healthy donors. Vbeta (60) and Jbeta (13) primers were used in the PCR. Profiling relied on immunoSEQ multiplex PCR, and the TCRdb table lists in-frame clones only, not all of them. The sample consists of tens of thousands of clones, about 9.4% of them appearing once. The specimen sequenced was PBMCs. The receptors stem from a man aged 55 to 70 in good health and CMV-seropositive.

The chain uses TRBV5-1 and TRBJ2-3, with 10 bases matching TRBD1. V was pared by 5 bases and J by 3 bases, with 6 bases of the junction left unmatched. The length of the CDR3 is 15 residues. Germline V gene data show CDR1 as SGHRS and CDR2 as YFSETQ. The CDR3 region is CASRLWDRGTDTQYF. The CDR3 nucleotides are TGCGCCAGCAGACTATGGGACAGGGGAACAGATACGCAGTATTTT.

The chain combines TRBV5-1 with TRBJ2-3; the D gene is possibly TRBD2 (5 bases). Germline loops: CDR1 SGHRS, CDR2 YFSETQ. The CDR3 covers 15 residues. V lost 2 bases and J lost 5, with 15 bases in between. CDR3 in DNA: TGCGCCAGCAGCTTACGATCGCTAGCCCGAGATACGCAGTATTTT. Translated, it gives CASSLRSLARDTQYF.

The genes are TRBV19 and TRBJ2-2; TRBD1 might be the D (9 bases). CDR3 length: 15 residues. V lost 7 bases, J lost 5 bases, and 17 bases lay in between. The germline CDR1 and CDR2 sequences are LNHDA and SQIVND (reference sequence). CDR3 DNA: TGTGCCAGTACGGGGGGGGACAGGGCTACCGGGGAGCTGTTTTTT. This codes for CASTGGDRATGELFF. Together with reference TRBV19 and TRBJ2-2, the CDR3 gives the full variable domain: DGGITQSPKYLFRKEGQNVTLSCEQNLNHDAMYWYRQDPGQGLRLIYYSQIVNDFQKGDIAEGYSVSREKKESFPLTVTSAQKNPTAFYLCASTGGDRATGELFFGEGSRLTVL.

CDR3 coding DNA: TGTGCCAGCATCCCCCCTGAGGGAGGCGAGCAGTACTTC. Protein product: CASIPPEGGEQYF. The rearrangement uses TRBV6-5 and TRBJ2-7, with a tentative D call TRBD2 (6 bases). Per germline, CDR1 MNHEY and CDR2 SVGAGI. CDR3 length: 13 residues. V was cut by 7 bases and J by 6 bases, with 16 bases left in between.

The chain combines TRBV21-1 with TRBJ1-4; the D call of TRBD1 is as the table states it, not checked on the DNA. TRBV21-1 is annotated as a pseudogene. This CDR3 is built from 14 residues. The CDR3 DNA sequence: TGTGCCAGCAGCACGGGACAGGATAATGAAAAACTGTTTTTT. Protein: CASSTGQDNEKLFF.

The CDR3 DNA follows: TGTGCCAGCAGTTCACACGGACAGGGCTCCAGAAAACTGTTTTTT. Translated, it gives CASSSHGQGSRKLFF. The chain employs TRBV28 and TRBJ1-4, with 8 bases aligning to TRBD1. J gave up 10 bases and V 4 bases, and 11 bases lay outside the gene matches. Germline loops: CDR1 MDHEN, CDR2 SYDVKM. CDR3 length equals 15 residues.

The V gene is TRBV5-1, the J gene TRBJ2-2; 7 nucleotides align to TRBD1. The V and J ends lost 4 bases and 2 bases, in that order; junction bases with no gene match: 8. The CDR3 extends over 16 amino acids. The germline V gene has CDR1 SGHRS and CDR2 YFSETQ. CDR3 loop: CASSPPGTANTGELFF. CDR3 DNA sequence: TGCGCCAGCAGCCCCCCCGGGACAGCTAACACCGGGGAGCTGTTTTTT.

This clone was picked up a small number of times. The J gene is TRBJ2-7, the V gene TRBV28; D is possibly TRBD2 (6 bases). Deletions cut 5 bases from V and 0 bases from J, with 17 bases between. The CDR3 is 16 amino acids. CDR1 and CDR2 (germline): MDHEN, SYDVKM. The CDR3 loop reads CASSGGRSGPSYEQYF. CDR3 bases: TGTGCCAGCAGTGGGGGTCGGAGCGGGCCCTCCTACGAGCAGTACTTC.

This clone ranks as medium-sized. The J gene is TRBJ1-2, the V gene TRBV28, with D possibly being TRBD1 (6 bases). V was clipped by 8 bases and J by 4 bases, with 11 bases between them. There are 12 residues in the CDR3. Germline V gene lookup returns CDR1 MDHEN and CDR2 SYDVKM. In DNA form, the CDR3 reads TGTGCCAGCCGCCGAGGGGGCTATGGCTACACCTTC. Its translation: CASRRGGYGYTF.

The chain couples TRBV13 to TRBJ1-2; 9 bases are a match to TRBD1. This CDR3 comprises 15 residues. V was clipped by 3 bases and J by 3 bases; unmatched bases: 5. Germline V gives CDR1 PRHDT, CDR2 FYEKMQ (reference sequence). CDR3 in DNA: TGTGCCAGCAGCTTTTTGGGGACAGGGTACTATGGCTACACCTTC. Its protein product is CASSFLGTGYYGYTF.

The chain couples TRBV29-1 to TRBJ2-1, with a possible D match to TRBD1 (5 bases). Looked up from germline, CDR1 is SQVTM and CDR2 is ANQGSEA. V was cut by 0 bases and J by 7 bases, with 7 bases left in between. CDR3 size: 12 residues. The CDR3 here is CSVEETENEQFF. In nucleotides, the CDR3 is TGCAGCGTTGAAGAGACAGAAAATGAGCAGTTCTTC.

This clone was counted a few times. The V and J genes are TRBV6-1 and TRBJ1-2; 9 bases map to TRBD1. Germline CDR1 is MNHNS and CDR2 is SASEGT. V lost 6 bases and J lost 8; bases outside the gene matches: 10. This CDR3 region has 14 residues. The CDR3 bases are TGTGCCAGCAGGAGGACAGGGGAGTTAAAGGGCTACACCTTC. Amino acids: CASRRTGELKGYTF.

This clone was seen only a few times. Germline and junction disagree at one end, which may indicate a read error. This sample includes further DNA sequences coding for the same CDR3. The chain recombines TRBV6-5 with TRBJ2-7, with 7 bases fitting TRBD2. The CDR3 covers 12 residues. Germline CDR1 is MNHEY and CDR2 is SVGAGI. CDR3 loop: CASSPAGDEQYF. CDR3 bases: TGTGCCAGCAGCCCCGCGGGGGACGAGCAGTACTTT.

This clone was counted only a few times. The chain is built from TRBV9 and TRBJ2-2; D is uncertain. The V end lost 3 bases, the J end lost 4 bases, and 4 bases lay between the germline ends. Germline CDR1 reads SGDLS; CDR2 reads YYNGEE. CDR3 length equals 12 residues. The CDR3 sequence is CASSASTGELFF. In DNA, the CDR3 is TGTGCCAGCAGCGCCAGCACCGGGGAGCTGTTTTTT.

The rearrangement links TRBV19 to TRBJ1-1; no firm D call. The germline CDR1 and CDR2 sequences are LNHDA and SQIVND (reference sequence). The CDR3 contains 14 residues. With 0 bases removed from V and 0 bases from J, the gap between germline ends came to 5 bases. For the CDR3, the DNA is TGTGCCAGTAGTATAGACAGGATGAACACTGAAGCTTTCTTT. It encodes CASSIDRMNTEAFF.

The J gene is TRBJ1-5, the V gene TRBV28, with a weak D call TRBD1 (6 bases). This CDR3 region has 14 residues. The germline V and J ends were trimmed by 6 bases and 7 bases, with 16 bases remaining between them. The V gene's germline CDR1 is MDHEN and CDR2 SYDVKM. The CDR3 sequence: CASRYSGEQQPQHF. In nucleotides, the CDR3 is TGTGCCAGCAGATATTCAGGGGAACAACAGCCCCAGCATTTT.

CDR3 sequence reads: CASSSFSSEPYEQYF. The CDR3 nucleotides are TGTGCCAGCAGCTCCTTCTCTAGCGAACCCTACGAGCAGTACTTC. The gene calls are TRBV5-4 and TRBJ2-7; weak D call: TRBD2 (6 bases). Germline CDR1 is SGHNT and CDR2 is YYREEE (reference sequence). The V end was cut by 3 bases, the J end by 2 bases, with 15 bases between. The CDR3 length is 15 residues. Using reference TRBV5-4 and TRBJ2-7 for the parts outside the CDR3, the full variable domain is ETGVTQSPTHLIKTRGQQVTLRCSSQSGHNTVSWYQQALGQGPQFIFQYYREEENGRGNFPPRFSGLQFPNYSSELNVNALELDDSALYLCASSSFSSEPYEQYFGPGTRLTVT.

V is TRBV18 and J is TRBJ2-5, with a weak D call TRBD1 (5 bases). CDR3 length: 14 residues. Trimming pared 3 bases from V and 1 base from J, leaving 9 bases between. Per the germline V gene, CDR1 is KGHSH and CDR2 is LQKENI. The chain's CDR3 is CASSPDSLQETQYF. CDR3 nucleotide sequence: TGTGCCAGCTCACCCGACAGCCTCCAAGAGACCCAGTACTTC.

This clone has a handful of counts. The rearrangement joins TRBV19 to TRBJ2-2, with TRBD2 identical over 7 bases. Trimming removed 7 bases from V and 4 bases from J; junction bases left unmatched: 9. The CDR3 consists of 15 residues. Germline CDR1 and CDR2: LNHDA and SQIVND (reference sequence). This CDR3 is CASMGEGPVTGELFF. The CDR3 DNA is TGTGCCAGTATGGGGGAGGGGCCGGTCACCGGGGAGCTGTTTTTT.

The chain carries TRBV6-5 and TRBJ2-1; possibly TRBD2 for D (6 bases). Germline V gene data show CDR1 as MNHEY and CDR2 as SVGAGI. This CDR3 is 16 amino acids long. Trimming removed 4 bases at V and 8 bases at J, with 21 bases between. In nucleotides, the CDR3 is TGTGCCAGCAGTTCCCTAAGGCGGGTGTCGGGGGATGAGCAGTTCTTC. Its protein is CASSSLRRVSGDEQFF.

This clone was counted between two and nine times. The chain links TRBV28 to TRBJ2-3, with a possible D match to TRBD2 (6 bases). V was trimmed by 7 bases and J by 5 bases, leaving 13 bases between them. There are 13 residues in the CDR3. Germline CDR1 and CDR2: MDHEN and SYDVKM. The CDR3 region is CASTLPGRDTQYF. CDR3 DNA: TGTGCCAGCACCCTCCCCGGGAGAGATACGCAGTATTTT. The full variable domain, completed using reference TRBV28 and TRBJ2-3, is DVKVTQSSRYLVKRTGEKVFLECVQDMDHENMFWYRQDPGLGLRLIYFSYDVKMKEKGDIPEGYSVSREKKERFSLILESASTNQTSMYLCASTLPGRDTQYFGPGTRLTVL.

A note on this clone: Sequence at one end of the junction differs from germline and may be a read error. The CDR3 region is CASSISGLAKNIQYF. CDR3 DNA sequence: TGTGCCAGCAGTATATCGGGACTAGCCAAAAACATTCAGTACTTC. The chain joins TRBV27 to TRBJ2-4; possibly TRBD2 for D (6 bases). The CDR3 contains 15 residues. Per germline, CDR1 MNHEY and CDR2 SMNVEV (reference sequence).

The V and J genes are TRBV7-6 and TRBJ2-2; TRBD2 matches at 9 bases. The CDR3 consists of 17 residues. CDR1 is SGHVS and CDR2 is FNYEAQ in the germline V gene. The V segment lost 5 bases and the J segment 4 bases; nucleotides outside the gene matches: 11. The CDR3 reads CASSPSIAGDLTGELFF. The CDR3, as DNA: TGTGCCAGCAGCCCCTCCATAGCGGGAGATCTCACCGGGGAGCTGTTTTTT. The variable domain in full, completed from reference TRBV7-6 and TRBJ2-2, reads GAGVSQSPRYKVTKRGQDVALRCDPISGHVSLYWYRQALGQGPEFLTYFNYEAQQDKSGLPNDRFSAERPEGSISTLTIQRTEQRDSAMYRCASSPSIAGDLTGELFFGEGSRLTVL.

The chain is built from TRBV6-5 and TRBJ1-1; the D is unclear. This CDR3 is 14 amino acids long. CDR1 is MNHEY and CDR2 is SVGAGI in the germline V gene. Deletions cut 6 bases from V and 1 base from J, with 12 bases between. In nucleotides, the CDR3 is TGTGCCAGCAGCACCCCCACACGGAACACTGAAGCTTTCTTT. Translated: CASSTPTRNTEAFF.

The CDR3 bases are TGTGCCAGCAGCTTTCCTTGGACAGGGGAGAATTCACCCCTCCACTTT. This translates into CASSFPWTGENSPLHF. The chain couples TRBV7-9 to TRBJ1-6; 9 bases are a match to TRBD1. This CDR3 contains 16 residues. V lost 3 bases and J lost 7; bases outside the gene matches: 7. The germline V gene encodes CDR1 SEHNR and CDR2 FQNEAQ (reference sequence).